Shown below are 26 T cell receptor beta chains from a single sample sequenced in a study of T cell repertoires in cytomegalovirus infection. TCRdb passed the reads through MiXCR, listing each CDR3 protein once. The sample has approximately 490,000 distinct CDR3 sequences, about 11% seen once. Sequenced input: PBMCs. The origin of the receptors is a human donor in good health (CMV status not recorded). Some clones in this sample may be carry-over from other donors' samples.

Remarks on this clonotype: The junction departs from the called germline gene at one end, perhaps through a read error. The rearrangement joins TRBV7-7 to TRBJ2-5; 12 bases agree with TRBD1. Germline V lookup: CDR1 SSHAT, CDR2 FNYEAQ (reference sequence). The CDR3 is 16 residues long. The CDR3 DNA is TGTGCTAGCAGCTTAATGGGACAGGGGGCATGGGAGACCCAGTACTTC. Protein sequence: CASSLMGQGAWETQYF.

This clonotype was observed a few times. This chain links TRBV6-1 with TRBJ2-3; maybe TRBD1 (5 bases). V lost 3 bases, J lost 7 bases, and 14 bases lay in between. The CDR3 sequence is 14 residues long. Germline lookup yields CDR1 MNHNS and CDR2 SASEGT. The CDR3 here is CASSDGQGPNTQYF. CDR3 sequence (DNA): TGTGCCAGCAGTGATGGCCAGGGCCCTAATACGCAGTATTTT.

This chain connects TRBV20-1 to TRBJ1-5; maybe TRBD1 (5 bases). Germline lookup yields CDR1 DFQATT and CDR2 SNEGSKA (reference sequence). This CDR3 region has 14 residues. V was trimmed by 2 bases and J by 7 bases, leaving 15 bases between them. The CDR3 is CSARSGGGVQPQHF. For the CDR3, the DNA is TGCAGTGCTAGATCCGGGGGGGGGGTGCAGCCCCAGCATTTT.

This clonotype was seen many times. The rearrangement links TRBV27 to TRBJ2-4, with D perhaps TRBD1 (6 bases). The CDR3 length is 17 residues. Trimming cost V 6 bases and J 0 bases, with 18 bases left between them. Germline lookup yields CDR1 MNHEY and CDR2 SMNVEV (reference sequence). Written as DNA, the CDR3 is TGTGCCAGCAGCCCTCCACAGGGTTATCTAGCCAAAAACATTCAGTACTTC. Translation gives CASSPPQGYLAKNIQYF.

The V gene is TRBV9, the J gene TRBJ2-1; possible D gene TRBD2, 5 bases. The CDR3 has 15 amino acids. Germline CDR1 SGDLS, CDR2 YYNGEE. Trimming took 2 bases from V and 4 from J, leaving 13 bases between them. The CDR3 spells CASSVLRDGYNEQFF. The CDR3 DNA reads TGTGCCAGCAGCGTCCTTCGGGATGGATACAATGAGCAGTTCTTC.

This clonotype was observed at least ten times. The chain combines TRBV2 with TRBJ2-5; tentatively, D is TRBD2 (6 bases). The CDR3 has 16 residues. V was clipped by 2 bases and J by 2 bases, with 15 bases between them. Germline CDR1 reads SNHLY; CDR2 reads FYNNEI. The CDR3 sequence is CASSERGAGLQETQYF. DNA of the CDR3: TGTGCCAGCAGTGAAAGAGGAGCGGGCCTTCAAGAGACCCAGTACTTC.

On this clonotype: The junction does not match germline at one end; this may be a read error. CDR3 DNA: TGTGCTAGCAGTTATGGACTAGCGGGATATCATAATGAGCAGTTCTTC. This gives the protein CASSYGLAGYHNEQFF. The chain is built from TRBV7-7 and TRBJ2-1, with 12 bases that match TRBD2. The germline V gene encodes CDR1 SSHAT and CDR2 FNYEAQ (reference sequence). The CDR3 loop spans 16 amino acids.

This clonotype occurred many times. Here the CDR3 DNA reads TGTGCCAGCAGCCGACGGAGCTCCTACGAGCAGTACTTC. Translating gives CASSRRSSYEQYF. This chain uses TRBV11-1 with TRBJ2-7; D is unresolved. Germline V gene lookup returns CDR1 SGHAT and CDR2 FQDESV (reference sequence). The CDR3 is 13 amino acids. V lost 5 bases and J lost 0, with 8 bases in between.

The chain joins TRBV7-3 to TRBJ2-5; D not resolved. CDR1 SGHTA and CDR2 FQGTGA come from the germline V gene. The CDR3 totals 13 residues. Trimming stripped 1 base from V and 4 bases from J, with 7 bases between. The CDR3 DNA reads TGTGCCAGCAGCTTAAACCCTAGAGAGACCCAGTACTTC. Protein product: CASSLNPRETQYF. The full variable domain, rest sourced from reference TRBV7-3 and TRBJ2-5, is GAGVSQTPSNKVTEKGKYVELRCDPISGHTALYWYRQSLGQGPEFLIYFQGTGAADDSGLPNDRFFAVRPEGSVSTLKIQRTERGDSAVYLCASSLNPRETQYFGPGTRLLVL.

This clonotype was counted ten times or more. V usage is TRBV5-5 and J usage is TRBJ1-3; maybe TRBD1 (5 bases). Trimming took 4 bases from V and 0 from J, leaving 14 bases between them. CDR3 length: 16 amino acids. CDR1 is SGHKS and CDR2 is YYEKEE in the germline V gene (reference sequence). In nucleotides, the CDR3 is TGTGCCAGCAGCCTTAAACACAGGAACTCTGGAAACACCATATATTTT. Translation: CASSLKHRNSGNTIYF.

This clonotype has a count of ten or more. CDR3 DNA sequence: TGTGCCAGCAGTTTCACAGGTTCCACTAACTATGGCTACACCTTC. It codes for CASSFTGSTNYGYTF. The chain carries TRBV28 and TRBJ1-2; a weak D match, TRBD1 (5 bases). Germline CDR1 reads MDHEN; CDR2 reads SYDVKM. V dropped 3 bases and J dropped 0 bases, with 11 bases sitting between them. The CDR3 sequence is 15 residues long.

V is TRBV5-4 and J is TRBJ1-6; the D is unclear. Germline V gene data show CDR1 as SGHNT and CDR2 as YYREEE (reference sequence). The CDR3 is 17 residues long. V dropped 6 bases and J dropped 2 bases, with 18 bases sitting between them. CDR3 nucleotides: TGTGCCAGCACCCTTGAGCCTTCGAGGGCCTATAATTCACCCCTCCACTTT. It encodes CASTLEPSRAYNSPLHF.

The chain recombines TRBV5-1 with TRBJ2-1; D is possibly TRBD2 (5 bases). V was shortened by 4 bases and J by 8 bases, with 13 bases between the two germline ends. Germline CDR1 and CDR2: SGHRS and YFSETQ. The CDR3 loop spans 13 amino acids. In DNA form, the CDR3 reads TGCGCCAGCAGCCTATCTAGCCTCGATGAGCAGTTCTTC. Its protein is CASSLSSLDEQFF.

This rearrangement joins TRBV6-1 to TRBJ1-1; the D gene is possibly TRBD1 (5 bases). Germline lookup yields CDR1 MNHNS and CDR2 SASEGT. Deletions cut 0 bases from V and 2 bases from J, with 10 bases between. This CDR3 is built from 15 residues. CDR3 nucleotides: TGTGCCAGCAGTGAAGCGAGGACACACAACACTGAAGCTTTCTTT. This gives the protein CASSEARTHNTEAFF.

This clonotype was recorded many times. The chain uses TRBV7-9 and TRBJ1-4, with no clear D. Trimming stripped 5 bases from V and 6 bases from J, with 16 bases between. Germline values: CDR1 SEHNR, CDR2 FQNEAQ (reference sequence). The CDR3 runs 15 residues. The CDR3 loop is CASSTGPIKDEKLFF. CDR3 DNA sequence: TGTGCCAGCAGCACCGGACCCATTAAGGATGAAAAACTGTTTTTT. Full variable domain (outside the CDR3, taken from reference TRBV7-9 and TRBJ1-4): DTGVSQNPRHKITKRGQNVTFRCDPISEHNRLYWYRQTLGQGPEFLTYFQNEAQLEKSRLLSDRFSAERPKGSFSTLEIQRTEQGDSAMYLCASSTGPIKDEKLFFGSGTQLSVL.

This chain joins TRBV20-1 and TRBJ2-7; 9 nucleotides match TRBD1. The CDR3 covers 15 residues. Germline V CDR1 and CDR2: DFQATT, SNEGSKA (reference sequence). V was clipped by 2 bases and J by 3 bases; unmatched bases: 8. The CDR3 spells CSARPPGQGHYEQYF. CDR3 DNA sequence: TGCAGTGCTAGACCTCCGGGACAGGGTCACTACGAGCAGTACTTC.

This clonotype came up a few times. The chain joins TRBV6-4 to TRBJ2-1, with D hard to call. Per the germline V gene, CDR1 is MRHNA and CDR2 is SNTAGT. The CDR3 spans 14 residues. V lost 2 bases and J 9 bases, leaving 14 bases between the germline ends. In DNA form, the CDR3 reads TGTGCCAGCAGTGACGAGATGGGGAACGGTGAGCAGTTCTTC. Its translation is CASSDEMGNGEQFF.

This chain links TRBV4-2 with TRBJ2-5; D unresolved. The length of the CDR3 is 16 residues. The V gene's germline CDR1 is LGHNA and CDR2 YNFKEQ. V was trimmed by 4 bases and J by 0 bases, leaving 15 bases between them. CDR3 nucleotides: TGTGCCAGCAGCCCGGCGGTTGCAAGCGACCAAGAGACCCAGTACTTC. Encoded protein: CASSPAVASDQETQYF.

The rearrangement uses TRBV19 and TRBJ1-6; 7 bases are a match to TRBD1. V shed 7 bases and J 10 bases; nucleotides not matched to a gene: 10. The CDR3 consists of 14 residues. Germline V gene data show CDR1 as LNHDA and CDR2 as SQIVND (reference sequence). The CDR3 DNA is TGTGCCAGTACCATGGAGGGGGCTGGATCACCCCTCCACTTT. Its protein product is CASTMEGAGSPLHF.

The chain has TRBV10-2 and TRBJ2-2, with D perhaps matching TRBD2 (5 bases). This CDR3 has 14 residues. Germline V CDR1 and CDR2: WSHSY, SAAADI. Trimming took 6 bases from V and 3 from J, leaving 11 bases between them. CDR3 residues: CASRLVGDTGELFF. CDR3 coding DNA: TGCGCCAGCAGACTAGTTGGGGACACCGGGGAGCTGTTTTTT.

Many counts were recorded for this clonotype. The chain joins TRBV12-3 or TRBV12-4 to TRBJ2-7; D uncertain. The CDR3 runs to 12 residues. The germline V and J ends were trimmed by 1 base and 3 bases, with 4 bases remaining between them. The CDR3 region is CASSLELYEQYF. In DNA form, the CDR3 reads TGTGCCAGCAGTTTAGAACTCTACGAGCAGTACTTC.

This clonotype was recorded at least ten times. This chain joins TRBV12-3 or TRBV12-4 and TRBJ1-5, with 7 bases matching TRBD1. The CDR3 contains 15 residues. V gave up 0 bases and J gave up 4 bases; unmatched junction bases: 3. CDR3 DNA sequence: TGTGCCAGCAGTTTAGCGGGGACAGCAAATCAGCCCCAGCATTTT. Translated, it gives CASSLAGTANQPQHF.

This clonotype was counted many times. This chain connects TRBV12-3 or TRBV12-4 to TRBJ1-2; D not certain. With 5 bases removed from V and 8 bases from J, the gap between germline ends came to 18 bases. The CDR3 extends over 14 amino acids. CDR3 bases: TGTGCCAGCAGTGCCGGGTTCCAGGCAGGCGGCTACACCTTC. Translation: CASSAGFQAGGYTF.

Concerning this clonotype itself: Lacking the conserved final phenylalanine or tryptophan, this CDR3 likely reflects a read error. The chain has TRBV4-2 and TRBJ2-3; D is possibly TRBD2 (5 bases). Germline values: CDR1 LGHNA, CDR2 YNFKEQ. The V end was cut by 6 bases, the J end by 10 bases, with 14 bases between. The CDR3 length is 12 residues. CDR3 loop: CASSNLGSSQYS. Here the CDR3 DNA reads TGTGCCAGCAGTAACTTAGGGAGCTCGCAGTATTCT.

This clonotype was counted many times. The genes are TRBV4-2 and TRBJ1-6; D is undetermined. Germline loops: CDR1 LGHNA, CDR2 YNFKEQ. Trimming removed 7 bases from V and 7 bases from J, with 14 bases in between. This CDR3 has 14 residues. Here the CDR3 DNA reads TGTGCCAGCACCCGGGAAGGCGGCAATTCACCCCTCCACTTT. It encodes CASTREGGNSPLHF.

At least ten counts were recorded for this clonotype. The J gene is TRBJ1-5, the V gene TRBV7-2; D is ambiguous. Per germline, CDR1 SGHTA and CDR2 FQGNSA. The CDR3 length is 15 residues. The ends were cut back, 5 bases at V and 4 bases at J, with 15 bases in the middle. The CDR3, as DNA: TGTGCCAGCAGCCCGCCTCCGGGAGATAATCAGCCCCAGCATTTT. Protein sequence: CASSPPPGDNQPQHF.